Listed below are T cell receptor beta chains from one sample, sequenced in a study of CD8+ T cells in alopecia areata. Using immunoSEQ multiplex PCR, the repertoire was profiled, and TCRdb retains in-frame clones only, with some absent. The table shows 130,000 to 150,000 clones, with 62% occurring only once. Input material: CD8+ T cells sorted from blood. Every receptor here comes from a human donor in good health. CDR3s include the opening cysteine and the closing phenylalanine or tryptophan. D genes are given only for firm matches. The size entry is marked missing in some rows and otherwise reads once, few, many or a size class.

j_call | d_call | v_call | clone_size | cdr3_nt | cdr3_aa
TRBJ1-1 | - | TRBV28 | - | TGTGCCAGCAGTTTGGGGGAAACTGAAGCTTTCTTT | CASSLGETEAFF
TRBJ2-1 | TRBD2 | TRBV15 | - | TGTGCCACCAGCAGAGAAGCGGGAGAGGGGTTCTTC | CATSREAGEGFF
TRBJ2-3 | - | TRBV19 | - | TGTGCCAGTACAATGGCCGATACGCAGTATTTT | CASTMADTQYF
TRBJ1-5 | - | TRBV28 | - | TGTGCCAGCCGCTACCGCTGGAAAGGGGCGCATCGTCAGCCCCAGCATTTT | CASRYRWKGAHRQPQHF
TRBJ2-2 | - | TRBV25-1 | - | TGTGCCAGCAGTGGGTCGGGAAACACCGGGGAGCTGTTTTTT | CASSGSGNTGELFF
TRBJ1-4 | - | TRBV6-5 | few | TGTGCCAGCAGACTACAGGGCACGAATGAAAAACTGTTTTTT | CASRLQGTNEKLFF
TRBJ2-1 | TRBD1 | TRBV27 | - | TGTGCCAGTCAGGGGGCGGGTTACAATGAGCAGTTCTTC | CASQGAGYNEQFF
TRBJ2-3 | TRBD2 | TRBV29-1 | - | TGCAGCGTCCTGGGACTAGCGGGAGGGTCCTCCTGGGATACGCAGTATTTT | CSVLGLAGGSSWDTQYF
TRBJ1-1 | - | TRBV27 | once | TGTGCCAGCAGTTTACTGGACAGTAACACTGAAGCTTTCTTT | CASSLLDSNTEAFF
TRBJ2-7 | - | TRBV28 | - | TGTGCCAGCAGTTCCCCTTGGACTCGAGACTACGAGCAGTACTTC | CASSSPWTRDYEQYF
TRBJ1-2 | - | TRBV18 | - | TGTGCCAGCTCACCCCCAGGGATCCCATATAATGGCTGCACCTTC | CASSPPGIPYNGCTF
TRBJ2-3 | TRBD1 | TRBV5-1 | - | TGCGCCAGCAGCTTAGACAGGGTCACAGATACGCAGTATTTT | CASSLDRVTDTQYF
TRBJ1-4 | - | TRBV23-1 | - | TGCGCCAGCAGTCAATCAAAAGGGCCCTCGAATGAAAAACTGTTTTTT | CASSQSKGPSNEKLFF
TRBJ2-7 | - | TRBV29-1 | - | TGCAGCGTTGGCAGGGGAACGGCCTACGAGCAGTACTTC | CSVGRGTAYEQYF
TRBJ2-7 | TRBD1 | TRBV29-1 | - | TGCAGCGTTGTGGGACAGGGGTATTACGAGCAGTACTTC | CSVVGQGYYEQYF
TRBJ2-3 | - | TRBV28 | - | TGTGCCAGCAAGCCGGGAGAAGCTAGCACAGATACGCAGTATTTT | CASKPGEASTDTQYF
TRBJ1-4 | - | TRBV5-1 | - | TGCGCCAGCAGACCCCCAGAGGAGGAAAAACTGTTTTTT | CASRPPEEEKLFF
TRBJ2-2 | - | TRBV5-1 | once | TGCGCCAGCAGCTTGGTAGGGTCCGGGGAGCTGTTTTTT | CASSLVGSGELFF
TRBJ1-2 | - | TRBV27 | - | TGTGCCAGCAGTTTTTCACGATCGAGCTCCGATGGCTACACCTTC | CASSFSRSSSDGYTF
TRBJ2-7 | - | TRBV29-1 | - | TGCAGCGTTGAAGATCTCGCAGGCCAGACTAGGGCTAAGTACTTC | CSVEDLAGQTRAKYF
TRBJ2-5 | TRBD2 | TRBV11-2 | few | TGTGCCAGCAGACCTAGCGGGGAACAAGAGACCCAGTACTTC | CASRPSGEQETQYF
TRBJ2-7 | - | TRBV7-8 | - | TGTGCCAGCAGCTTAGAGGCCACCAATCGGTACGAGCAGTACTTC | CASSLEATNRYEQYF
TRBJ2-3 | - | TRBV11-2 | once | TGTGCCAGCAGCTTTCAACGTCGTTCCACAGATACGCAGTATTTT | CASSFQRRSTDTQYF
TRBJ2-1 | - | TRBV6-5 | - | TGTGCCAGCAGTTACTCGGTGGGGGGGGCTTACAATGAGCAGTTCTTC | CASSYSVGGAYNEQFF
TRBJ2-1 | - | TRBV7-3 | few | TGTGCCAGCAGCTCTAAGAGGGGTCACACCTACAATGAGCAGTTCTTC | CASSSKRGHTYNEQFF
TRBJ2-6 | - | TRBV29-1 | - | TGCAGCGTTGTCGTCCGCAGTCAGGCTGGGGCCAACGTCCTGACTTTC | CSVVVRSQAGANVLTF
TRBJ1-2 | - | TRBV29-1 | few | TGCAGCGTTGCCGGGACCGGCAACTATGGCTACACCTTC | CSVAGTGNYGYTF
TRBJ2-5 | - | TRBV4-1 | once | TGCGCCAGCAGCCAAGATATCAGTTTGGGGGAGACCCAGTACTTC | CASSQDISLGETQYF
TRBJ2-6 | - | TRBV29-1 | - | TGCAGCGTTGAAGAGAACACAGGTGCTGGGGCCAACGTCCTGACTTTC | CSVEENTGAGANVLTF
TRBJ2-1 | TRBD1 | TRBV29-1 | - | TGCAGCGGGGGACAGTCCCATGAGCAGTTCTTC | CSGGQSHEQFF
TRBJ2-3 | - | TRBV6-5 | - | TGTGCCAGCAGTTACTCGTCGGCAGATACGCAGTATTTT | CASSYSSADTQYF
TRBJ2-1 | - | TRBV30 | - | TGTGCCTGGAGTGTACGATACAATGAGCAGCTCTTC | CAWSVRYNEQLF
TRBJ1-4 | - | TRBV4-2 | - | TGTGCCAGCAGCCAAGATGGGGAGGGCGGTAATGAAAAACTGTTTTTT | CASSQDGEGGNEKLFF
TRBJ2-1 | TRBD1 | TRBV29-1 | few | TGCAGCGTTCCGGGACAGTCAGGGCCCTCCTACAATGAGCAGTTCTTC | CSVPGQSGPSYNEQFF
TRBJ2-2 | - | TRBV25-1 | - | TGTGCCAGCAACTATAACACCGGGGAGCTGTTTTTT | CASNYNTGELFF
TRBJ2-5 | - | TRBV28 | - | TGTGCCAGCAGCCAAGATAGGGCGACCCAGTACTTC | CASSQDRATQYF
TRBJ2-3 | - | TRBV9 | - | TGTGCCAGCAGCCCCCGGGGTAGCGGCATCACAGATACGCAGTATTTT | CASSPRGSGITDTQYF
TRBJ1-2 | - | TRBV29-1 | - | TGCAGCGTTGAAGATCTGGTGAGGGGCTATGGCTACACCTTC | CSVEDLVRGYGYTF
TRBJ2-5 | TRBD2 | TRBV5-1 | - | TGCGCCAGCAGCTTGGAGCGGGAGTTTGGAGAGACCCAGTACTTC | CASSLEREFGETQYF
TRBJ2-1 | TRBD1 | TRBV5-1 | - | TGCGCCAGCAGCTTGGAGGTGGGGGACAGCTACAATGAGCAGTTCTTC | CASSLEVGDSYNEQFF
TRBJ1-2 | - | TRBV6-5 | - | TGTGCCAGCAGTTACTCGATACAGGCTGAAGGCTACACCTTC | CASSYSIQAEGYTF
TRBJ2-2 | - | TRBV6-5 | - | TGTGCCAGCAGTTCAGGGTCGAACACCGGGGAGCTGTTTTTT | CASSSGSNTGELFF
TRBJ2-1 | - | TRBV7-9 | - | TGTGCCAGCAGACTGACAGGGGAGGGCTACAATGAGCAGTTCTTC | CASRLTGEGYNEQFF
TRBJ2-7 | - | TRBV19 | - | TGTGCCAGTAAGGGGCGTTCTTTTTTGGGAAGGAGCTCCTACGAGCAGTACTTC | CASKGRSFLGRSSYEQYF
TRBJ1-1 | TRBD1 | TRBV6-1 | - | TGTGCCGGACAGGGGGGGTCTGGCACTGAAGCTTTCTTT | CAGQGGSGTEAFF
TRBJ1-1 | - | TRBV5-4 | - | TGTGCCAGCAGTCCGCGTCAACCGGGAACTGAAGCTTTCTTT | CASSPRQPGTEAFF
TRBJ2-7 | - | TRBV7-9 | - | TGTGCCAGCAGCTTAGTTCCCAGCAGAACCTACGAGCAGTACTTC | CASSLVPSRTYEQYF
TRBJ2-5 | TRBD2 | TRBV25-1 | - | TGTGCCAGCAGTGATTCGAGCGGGAGCGGTTCGGAGACCCAGTACTTC | CASSDSSGSGSETQYF
TRBJ2-6 | - | TRBV29-1 | few | TGCAGCGTTGAGTTGAGAGGTTCTGGGGCCAACGTCCTGACTTTC | CSVELRGSGANVLTF
TRBJ2-5 | - | TRBV27 | - | TGTGCCAGCAGAGAGCCTAAAGGAGAGACCCAGTACTTC | CASREPKGETQYF
TRBJ2-5 | TRBD1 | TRBV4-1 | - | TGCGCCAGCAGCCAACCGGGACAGGGAGAGACCCAGTACTTC | CASSQPGQGETQYF
TRBJ2-3 | TRBD2 | TRBV6-5 | - | TGTGCCAGCAGTTCGGGACTAGCGACTAGCACAGATACGCAGTATTTT | CASSSGLATSTDTQYF
TRBJ2-1 | - | TRBV29-1 | - | TGCAGCGTCCCGAACCCCAATGAGCAGTTCTTC | CSVPNPNEQFF
TRBJ1-2 | TRBD1 | TRBV29-1 | - | TGCAGCGTTAGGGACAGGGGAATCTTTGGGACGTATGGCTACACCTTC | CSVRDRGIFGTYGYTF
TRBJ1-5 | - | TRBV2 | - | TGTGCCAGCAGCGCGGACAGTAGCAATCAGCCCCAGCATTTT | CASSADSSNQPQHF
TRBJ2-2 | - | TRBV29-1 | few | TGCAGCGTTCGGGCGGGAAGCACCGGGGAGCTGTTTTTT | CSVRAGSTGELFF
TRBJ2-1 | - | TRBV30 | - | TGTGCCTGGATAGGGCCGGATGAGCAGTTCTTC | CAWIGPDEQFF